The TCR beta chain under discussion was sequenced for a study of cytomegalovirus exposure and HLA in healthy donors. Primers included in the PCR were 60 Vbeta and 13 Jbeta primers. Data came from immunoSEQ multiplex PCR; TCRdb stores just in-frame clones and leaves some out. Of tens of thousands of clones listed, 70% to 80% are singletons. Per the germline V gene, CDR1 is SGHDN and CDR2 is FVKESK. V lost 0 bases to trimming and J lost 4 bases, with 30 bases between them. The CDR3 sequence is 21 residues long. Sequencing was done on a sample of PBMCs. The rearrangement links TRBV14 to TRBJ2-5, with a possible D match to TRBD1 (6 bases). The TCR was taken from a man aged 25 to 40 in good health and CMV-seronegative. The CDR3 region is CASSQDLVTVGGQQARETQYF. The DNA of the CDR3 is TGTGCCAGCAGCCAAGATCTGGTGACTGTTGGTGGACAGCAGGCCCGAGAGACCCAGTACTTC.